Each of the 23 T cell receptor beta chains below was sequenced from the same sample in a study of cytomegalovirus exposure and HLA in healthy donors. PCR was performed using 60 Vbeta and 13 Jbeta primers. The protocol was immunoSEQ multiplex PCR, while the TCRdb copy is restricted to in-frame clones and leaves out a portion. The sample has 150,000 to 200,000 clones; roughly 79% are singletons. Sequenced: PBMCs. These receptors all stem from a male donor in good health and CMV-seronegative.

This clone was counted between two and nine times. CDR3 coding DNA: TGTGCCAGCAGCGACACTAGCGGGAGGGCCTCGGGCGAGCAGTACTTC. It codes for CASSDTSGRASGEQYF. This chain uses TRBV11-2 with TRBJ2-5; 13 bases fit TRBD2. With the DNA end fitting TRBJ2-7 better, the J assignment may be wrong. This CDR3 has 16 amino acids. The V gene's germline CDR1 is SGHAT and CDR2 FQNNGV.

The genes are TRBV5-1 and TRBJ1-2; possibly TRBD1 for D (6 bases). CDR1 and CDR2 from the germline V gene are SGHRS and YFSETQ. Trimming pared 6 bases from V and 1 base from J, leaving 13 bases between. CDR3 length: 14 amino acids. Here the CDR3 DNA reads TGCGCCAGCAACGTGGACAGAGTTAACTATGGCTACACCTTC. It is translated as CASNVDRVNYGYTF.

The J gene is TRBJ2-1, the V gene TRBV7-6, with D perhaps matching TRBD2 (5 bases). V lost 1 base, J lost 3 bases, and 13 bases lay in between. This CDR3 has 16 amino acids. Germline CDR1 is SGHVS and CDR2 is FNYEAQ. CDR3 region: CASSLGFGEGYNEQFF. CDR3 nucleotides: TGTGCCAGCAGCTTAGGCTTCGGTGAGGGCTACAATGAGCAGTTCTTC.

This clone occurred a few times. This sequence joins TRBV7-2 and TRBJ1-5; the D gene is possibly TRBD1 (5 bases). The germline V gene has CDR1 SGHTA and CDR2 FQGNSA. The V end lost 1 base, the J end lost 6 bases, and 13 bases lay between the germline ends. There are 15 residues in the CDR3. CDR3 protein: CASSLGPQGTQPQHF. The DNA of the CDR3 is TGTGCCAGCAGCTTAGGTCCCCAGGGAACTCAGCCCCAGCATTTT.

This clone was picked up a small number of times. J is TRBJ1-1 and V is TRBV27, with a tentative D call TRBD1 (5 bases). CDR3 length: 15 residues. V lost 3 bases and J lost 1, with 12 bases in between. Germline V lookup: CDR1 MNHEY, CDR2 SMNVEV (reference sequence). The CDR3 DNA sequence: TGTGCCAGCAGTTTGCAGGGCTTGGCGAACACTGAAGCTTTCTTT. It codes for CASSLQGLANTEAFF.

The DNA of the CDR3 is TGTGCCTGGAGTACGGGCTCTGGGGCCAACGTCCTGACTTTC. Translating gives CAWSTGSGANVLTF. V is TRBV30 and J is TRBJ2-6; D gene ambiguous. Trimming cost V 2 bases and J 0 bases, with 5 bases left between them. CDR3 length: 14 residues. Germline CDR1 is GTSNPN and CDR2 is SVGIG (reference sequence). Looking up the rest from reference TRBV30 and TRBJ2-6 gives the full variable domain: SQTIHQWPATLVQPVGSPLSLECTVEGTSNPNLYWYRQAAGRGLQLLFYSVGIGQISSEVPQNLSASRPQDRQFILSSKKLLLSDSGFYLCAWSTGSGANVLTFGAGSRLTVL.

V usage is TRBV5-5 and J usage is TRBJ2-5; 9 bases align to TRBD1. The J segment lost 4 bases and the V segment lost 3 bases, leaving 7 bases of the junction unmatched. The CDR3 is 15 residues long. Germline-derived CDR1 and CDR2 are SGHKS and YYEKEE (reference sequence). CDR3 in DNA: TGTGCCAGCAGCTCCCGGGACAGGGAAGCAGAGACCCAGTACTTC. Protein product: CASSSRDREAETQYF. Variable domain in full (rest from reference TRBV5-5 and TRBJ2-5): DAGVTQSPTHLIKTRGQQVTLRCSPISGHKSVSWYQQVLGQGPQFIFQYYEKEERGRGNFPDRFSARQFPNYSSELNVNALLLGDSALYLCASSSRDREAETQYFGPGTRLLVL.

This clone was seen only a few times. The genes are TRBV19 and TRBJ2-3; a weak D match, TRBD1 (6 bases). V was shortened by 3 bases and J by 3 bases, with 19 bases between the two germline ends. The CDR3 sequence is 17 residues long. Germline V gene lookup returns CDR1 LNHDA and CDR2 SQIVND (reference sequence). The CDR3 nucleotides read TGTGCCAGTAGTATCTGGTCCCAGGGGTTTAGAACAGATACGCAGTATTTT. Translating gives CASSIWSQGFRTDTQYF.

The chain has TRBV19 and TRBJ1-1, with D unclear. The CDR3 extends over 16 amino acids. V gave up 2 bases and J gave up 4 bases, with 17 bases separating them. Germline-derived CDR1 and CDR2 are LNHDA and SQIVND (reference sequence). CDR3 nucleotides: TGTGCCAGTAGTATACTGGGAGGTATCCGTCCCACTGAAGCTTTCTTT. This encodes CASSILGGIRPTEAFF.

J is TRBJ2-5 and V is TRBV7-2; 8 bases align to TRBD1. With 3 bases clipped from V and 11 bases from J, the junction kept 8 bases outside the gene matches. The germline CDR1 and CDR2 sequences are SGHTA and FQGNSA. The CDR3 has 13 amino acids. For the CDR3, the DNA is TGTGCCAGCAGCTTCGACAGGGGCAGAGAGCAGTACTTC. This translates into CASSFDRGREQYF.

This CDR3 reads CASSLGQGAWSSYNEQFF. CDR3 nucleotides: TGCGCCAGCAGCTTGGGACAGGGGGCCTGGAGCTCCTACAATGAGCAGTTCTTC. The rearrangement joins TRBV5-1 to TRBJ2-1; 10 positions agree with TRBD1. The CDR3 contains 18 residues. Losses at the gene ends were 0 bases for V and 0 bases for J; bases not matched to a gene: 6. CDR1 and CDR2 from the germline V gene are SGHRS and YFSETQ.

This clone was seen just once. The chain uses TRBV5-1 and TRBJ1-3, with D unresolved. Trimming removed 1 base at V and 0 bases at J, with 11 bases between. Per germline, CDR1 SGHRS and CDR2 YFSETQ. The CDR3 totals 16 residues. CDR3 loop: CASSLNVPDSGNTIYF. CDR3 DNA sequence: TGCGCCAGCAGCTTGAACGTACCAGACTCTGGAAACACCATATATTTT.

J is TRBJ2-1 and V is TRBV6-4; TRBD2 might be the D (6 bases). Trimming stripped 0 bases from V and 9 bases from J, with 12 bases between. The germline CDR1 and CDR2 sequences are MRHNA and SNTAGT. The CDR3 totals 14 residues. The CDR3 region has the DNA TGTGCCAGCAGTGACTCGTTGGAGGGCAGTGAGCAGTTCTTC. Translation: CASSDSLEGSEQFF.

The rearrangement links TRBV28 to TRBJ1-5; D uncertain. The V end lost 4 bases, the J end lost 2 bases, and 15 bases lay between the germline ends. The CDR3 sequence is 16 residues long. Germline CDR1 reads MDHEN; CDR2 reads SYDVKM. CDR3 sequence (DNA): TGTGCCAGCAGTTCCTCTCCCGGGTCGGGCAATCAGCCCCAGCATTTT. This sequence encodes CASSSSPGSGNQPQHF.

The chain joins TRBV6-5 to TRBJ2-3; D is possibly TRBD1 (5 bases). Germline values: CDR1 MNHEY, CDR2 SVGAGI. V lost 6 bases to trimming and J lost 3 bases, with 16 bases between them. CDR3 length equals 15 residues. In nucleotides, the CDR3 is TGTGCCAGCAGACATTCCCCCCAGGGAACAGATACGCAGTATTTT. Its translation: CASRHSPQGTDTQYF.

On this clone: Other DNA sequences in the same sample also yield this CDR3. The chain has TRBV6-1 and TRBJ1-2; weak D call: TRBD1 (5 bases). Germline CDR1 MNHNS, CDR2 SASEGT. Trimming shortened V by 3 bases and J by 2 bases, and 7 bases separated the two germline ends. The CDR3 spans 13 residues. The chain's CDR3 is CASSDRQNYGYTF. The CDR3 DNA sequence: TGTGCCAGCAGTGACAGACAGAACTATGGCTACACCTTC.

The rearrangement joins TRBV5-6 to TRBJ1-3, with D unclear. From germline, CDR1 is SGHDT and CDR2 YYEEEE. Trimming removed 5 bases at V and 3 bases at J, with 9 bases between. This CDR3 spans 13 amino acids. The CDR3 region is CASRQKVGNTIYF. CDR3 bases: TGTGCCAGCAGACAGAAAGTTGGAAACACCATATATTTT.

The chain uses TRBV27 and TRBJ2-3; D is ambiguous. The length of the CDR3 is 14 residues. Germline values: CDR1 MNHEY, CDR2 SMNVEV (reference sequence). The ends were cut back, 6 bases at V and 0 bases at J, with 10 bases in the middle. CDR3 loop: CASRIAASTDTQYF. The CDR3 nucleotides are TGTGCCAGCAGAATAGCAGCTAGCACAGATACGCAGTATTTT.

The rearrangement links TRBV7-9 to TRBJ1-1; D is perhaps TRBD1 (5 bases). In germline, CDR1 is SEHNR, CDR2 FQNEAQ (reference sequence). This CDR3 contains 15 residues. Trimming removed 0 bases from V and 5 bases from J, with 13 bases in between. CDR3 coding DNA: TGTGCCAGCAGCTTAGCGCGCGGGGGGGTAACTGAAGCTTTCTTT. Its protein product is CASSLARGGVTEAFF.

The sample holds a few counts of this clone. The chain employs TRBV11-2 and TRBJ1-3, with 7 bases that match TRBD1. Trimming at V came to 6 bases and at J to 2 bases, leaving 4 bases not matched to a gene. The V gene's germline CDR1 is SGHAT and CDR2 FQNNGV. This CDR3 is built from 14 residues. In DNA form, the CDR3 reads TGTGCCAGCAGGAAGGGGGCTACTGGAAACACCATATATTTT. Translating gives CASRKGATGNTIYF.

The genes are TRBV7-3 and TRBJ1-2, with 9 nucleotides matching TRBD1. CDR1 is SGHTA, CDR2 FQGTGA, per germline. Unmatched junction bases numbered 13, after V lost 6 bases and J lost 5 bases. The CDR3 is 16 amino acids. DNA for the CDR3: TGTGCCAGCAGTTCCTACCCCACAGGGGGCGGTTATGGCTACACCTTC. Translated: CASSSYPTGGGYGYTF. Based on the CDR3 plus reference TRBV7-3 and TRBJ1-2, the full variable domain is GAGVSQTPSNKVTEKGKYVELRCDPISGHTALYWYRQSLGQGPEFLIYFQGTGAADDSGLPNDRFFAVRPEGSVSTLKIQRTERGDSAVYLCASSSYPTGGGYGYTFGSGTRLTVV.

About this clone: An end of the junction differs from the germline gene, which may be a read error. This chain joins TRBV6-5 and TRBJ1-4, with unresolved D. The CDR3 consists of 12 residues. The germline gives CDR1 MNHEY, CDR2 SVGAGI. The chain's CDR3 is CASSYLREGSIF. CDR3 in DNA: TGTGCCAGCAGTTACCTCCGGGAAGGCTCTATTTTT.

The CDR3 DNA reads TGCGCCAGCAGCCAGCTGGTGGGACTGTCCTACGAGCAGTACTTC. Its translation: CASSQLVGLSYEQYF. The gene calls are TRBV4-1 and TRBJ2-7; a possible D gene is TRBD2 (6 bases). Trimming stripped 3 bases from V and 1 base from J, with 13 bases between. CDR1 is MGHRA, CDR2 YSYEKL, per germline. The CDR3 length is 15 residues.